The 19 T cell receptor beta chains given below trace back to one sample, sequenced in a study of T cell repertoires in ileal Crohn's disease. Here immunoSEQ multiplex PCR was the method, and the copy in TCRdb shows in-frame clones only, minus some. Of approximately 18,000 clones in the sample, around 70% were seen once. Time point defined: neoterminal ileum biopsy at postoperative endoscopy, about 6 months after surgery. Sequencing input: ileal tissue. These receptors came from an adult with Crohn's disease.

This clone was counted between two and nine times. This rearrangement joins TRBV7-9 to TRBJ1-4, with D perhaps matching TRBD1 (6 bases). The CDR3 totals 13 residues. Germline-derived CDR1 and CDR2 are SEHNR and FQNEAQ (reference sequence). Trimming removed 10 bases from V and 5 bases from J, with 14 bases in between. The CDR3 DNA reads TGTGCCACCTCAGGACAGCCGAATGAAAAACTGTTTTTT. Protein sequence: CATSGQPNEKLFF.

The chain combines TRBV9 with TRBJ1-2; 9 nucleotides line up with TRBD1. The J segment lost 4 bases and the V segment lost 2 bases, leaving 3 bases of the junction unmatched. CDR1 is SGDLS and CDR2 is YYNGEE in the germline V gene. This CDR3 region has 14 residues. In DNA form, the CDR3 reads TGTGCCAGCAGCGTGGGACAGGGCATCTATGGCTACACCTTC. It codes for CASSVGQGIYGYTF.

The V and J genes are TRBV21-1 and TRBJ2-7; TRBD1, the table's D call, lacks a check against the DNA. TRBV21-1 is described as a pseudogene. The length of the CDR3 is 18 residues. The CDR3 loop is CASSTSRDRVSPPYEQYF. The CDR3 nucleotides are TGTGCCAGCAGCACTTCCCGGGACAGGGTATCGCCCCCCTACGAGCAGTACTTC.

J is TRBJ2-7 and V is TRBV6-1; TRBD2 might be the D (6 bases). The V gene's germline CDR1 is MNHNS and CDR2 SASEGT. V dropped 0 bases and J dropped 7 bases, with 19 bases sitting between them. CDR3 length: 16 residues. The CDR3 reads CASSEALGRGLREQYF. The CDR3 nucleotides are TGTGCCAGCAGTGAAGCGCTTGGGCGGGGACTCAGGGAGCAGTACTTC.

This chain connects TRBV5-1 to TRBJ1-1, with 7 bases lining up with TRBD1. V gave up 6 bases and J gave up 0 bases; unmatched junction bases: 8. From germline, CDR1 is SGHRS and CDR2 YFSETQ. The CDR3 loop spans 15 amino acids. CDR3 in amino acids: CASNRAGGMNTEAFF. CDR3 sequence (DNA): TGCGCCAGCAATCGAGCAGGGGGGATGAACACTGAAGCTTTCTTT.

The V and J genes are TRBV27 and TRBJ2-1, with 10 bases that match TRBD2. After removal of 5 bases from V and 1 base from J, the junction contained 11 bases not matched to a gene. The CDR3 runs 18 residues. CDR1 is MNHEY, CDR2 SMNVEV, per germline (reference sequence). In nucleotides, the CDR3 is TGTGCCAGCAGTATAACCCACGGGACTAGCGCATCCTACAATGAGCAGTTCTTC. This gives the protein CASSITHGTSASYNEQFF.

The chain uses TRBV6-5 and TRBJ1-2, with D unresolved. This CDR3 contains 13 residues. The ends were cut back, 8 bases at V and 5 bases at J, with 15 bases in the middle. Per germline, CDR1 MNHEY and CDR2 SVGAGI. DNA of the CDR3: TGTGCCAGCGGTTCAGTTATATCTTATGGCTACACCTTC. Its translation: CASGSVISYGYTF.

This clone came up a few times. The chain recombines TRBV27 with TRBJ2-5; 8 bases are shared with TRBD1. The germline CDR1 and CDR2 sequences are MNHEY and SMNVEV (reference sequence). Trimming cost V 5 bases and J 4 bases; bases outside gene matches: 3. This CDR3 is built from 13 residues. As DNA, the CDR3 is TGTGCCAGCAGTCGGACAGGGTTAGAGACCCAGTACTTC. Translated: CASSRTGLETQYF.

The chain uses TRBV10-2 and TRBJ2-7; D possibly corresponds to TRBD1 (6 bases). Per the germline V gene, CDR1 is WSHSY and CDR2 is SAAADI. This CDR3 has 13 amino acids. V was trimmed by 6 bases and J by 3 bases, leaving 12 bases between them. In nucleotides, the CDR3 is TGCGCCAGCAGACAGGGTGGGAACTACGAGCAGTACTTC. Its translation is CASRQGGNYEQYF.

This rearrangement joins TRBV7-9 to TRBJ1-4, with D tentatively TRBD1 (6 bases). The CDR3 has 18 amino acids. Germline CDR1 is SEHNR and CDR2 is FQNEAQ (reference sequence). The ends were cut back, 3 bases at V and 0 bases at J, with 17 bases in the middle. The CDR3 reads CASSFQTRDKATNEKLFF. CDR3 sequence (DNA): TGTGCCAGCAGCTTTCAGACCCGGGACAAAGCAACTAATGAAAAACTGTTTTTT.

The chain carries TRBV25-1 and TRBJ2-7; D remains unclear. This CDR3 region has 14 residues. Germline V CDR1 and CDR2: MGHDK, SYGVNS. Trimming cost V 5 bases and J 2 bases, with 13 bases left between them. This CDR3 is CASSPWYRTYEQYF. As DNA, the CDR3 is TGTGCCAGCAGTCCCTGGTACAGAACCTACGAGCAGTACTTC.

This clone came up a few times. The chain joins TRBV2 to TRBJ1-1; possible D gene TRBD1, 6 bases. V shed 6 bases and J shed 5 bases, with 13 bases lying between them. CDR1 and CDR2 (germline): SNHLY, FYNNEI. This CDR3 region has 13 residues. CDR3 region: CASRVQGGTEAFF. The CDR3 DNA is TGTGCCAGCAGGGTACAGGGTGGGACTGAAGCTTTCTTT.

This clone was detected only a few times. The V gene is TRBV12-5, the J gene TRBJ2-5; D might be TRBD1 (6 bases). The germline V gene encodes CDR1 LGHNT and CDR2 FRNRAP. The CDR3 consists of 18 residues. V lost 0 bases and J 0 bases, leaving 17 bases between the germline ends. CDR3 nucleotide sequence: TGTGCTAGTGGTTTGGTACTCAAGGACAGTTCCTACCAAGAGACCCAGTACTTC. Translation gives CASGLVLKDSSYQETQYF.

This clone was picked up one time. CDR3 loop: CASSDRGRETQYF. The DNA of the CDR3 is TGTGCCAGCAGTGATAGGGGCAGGGAGACCCAGTACTTC. The rearrangement uses TRBV2 and TRBJ2-5, with D perhaps TRBD1 (5 bases). Germline V gene data show CDR1 as SNHLY and CDR2 as FYNNEI. The CDR3 covers 13 residues. The ends were cut back, 3 bases at V and 5 bases at J, with 10 bases in the middle.

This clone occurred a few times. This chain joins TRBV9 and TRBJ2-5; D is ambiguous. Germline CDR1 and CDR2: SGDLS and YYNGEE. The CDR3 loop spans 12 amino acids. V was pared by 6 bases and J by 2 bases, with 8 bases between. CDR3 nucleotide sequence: TGTGCCAGCACCGCGACACAAGAGACCCAGTACTTC. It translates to CASTATQETQYF.

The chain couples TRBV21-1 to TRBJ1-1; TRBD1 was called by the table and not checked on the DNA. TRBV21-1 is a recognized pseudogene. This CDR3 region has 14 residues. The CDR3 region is CASSKTDMNTEAFF. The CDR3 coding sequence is TGTGCCAGCAGCAAGACAGATATGAACACTGAAGCTTTCTTT.

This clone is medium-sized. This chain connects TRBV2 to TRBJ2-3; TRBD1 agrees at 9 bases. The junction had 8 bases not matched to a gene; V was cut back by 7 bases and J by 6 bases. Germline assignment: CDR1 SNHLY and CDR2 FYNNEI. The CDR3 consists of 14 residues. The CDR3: CASTMTGGVDTQYF. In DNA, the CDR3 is TGTGCCAGCACCATGACAGGGGGGGTTGATACGCAGTATTTT.

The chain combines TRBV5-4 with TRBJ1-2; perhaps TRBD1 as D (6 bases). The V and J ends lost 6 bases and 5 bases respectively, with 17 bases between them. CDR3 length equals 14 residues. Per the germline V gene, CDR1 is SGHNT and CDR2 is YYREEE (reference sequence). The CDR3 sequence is CASTMGGLLYGYTF. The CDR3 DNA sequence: TGTGCCAGCACGATGGGGGGGCTTCTGTATGGCTACACCTTC.

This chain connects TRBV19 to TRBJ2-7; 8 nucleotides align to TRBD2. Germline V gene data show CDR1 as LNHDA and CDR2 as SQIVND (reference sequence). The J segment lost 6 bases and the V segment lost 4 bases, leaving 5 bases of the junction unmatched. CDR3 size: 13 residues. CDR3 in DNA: TGTGCCAGTAGTAGGCGGGGGGTGGCCGAGCAGTACTTC. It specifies CASSRRGVAEQYF.